These 11 T cell receptor beta chains came from one sample sequenced in a study of early stage breast cancer tumors. Assay: immunoSEQ multiplex PCR; the TCRdb copy retains only in-frame clones and omits some. The profile shows some 36,000 clones, approximately 74% of them singletons. The sequencing sample was made of blood. These receptors were taken from a person in their sixties with breast cancer.

V usage is TRBV28 and J usage is TRBJ2-6, with D uncertain. The CDR3 is made up of 13 amino acids. V lost 6 bases, J lost 5 bases, and 8 bases lay in between. The V gene's germline CDR1 is MDHEN and CDR2 SYDVKM. This chain's CDR3 is CASRPDRANVLTF. Written as DNA, the CDR3 is TGTGCCAGCAGACCGGATCGGGCCAACGTCCTGACTTTC.

The chain recombines TRBV11-2 with TRBJ2-1; 8 bases are a match to TRBD2. Germline V gene lookup returns CDR1 SGHAT and CDR2 FQNNGV. J lost 6 bases, V lost 11 bases, and 9 bases had no gene match. The CDR3 is made up of 13 amino acids. CDR3 sequence: CASLNGGANEQFF. The CDR3 DNA is TGTGCCTCCCTAAACGGGGGGGCCAATGAGCAGTTCTTC.

V gene TRBV7-3 combines with J gene TRBJ2-3, with D hard to call. The germline V gene encodes CDR1 SGHTA and CDR2 FQGTGA. This CDR3 has 14 amino acids. The V end was cut by 5 bases, the J end by 1 base, with 10 bases between. Here the CDR3 reads CASSLGVGTDTQYF. CDR3 bases: TGTGCCAGCAGCCTAGGAGTCGGCACAGATACGCAGTATTTT.

This clone was seen only once. V is TRBV6-6 and J is TRBJ2-1, with D possibly matching TRBD2 (6 bases). CDR1 and CDR2 from the germline V gene are MNHNY and SVGAGI (reference sequence). The ends were cut back, 5 bases at V and 3 bases at J, with 14 bases in the middle. The CDR3 is made up of 15 amino acids. CDR3 sequence (DNA): TGTGCCAGCAGTCCCGGGGCGGGAAGCTACAATGAGCAGTTCTTC. Its translation is CASSPGAGSYNEQFF.

This clone has only a few counts. V and J are TRBV19 and TRBJ1-1, with a tentative D call TRBD1 (6 bases). Germline CDR1 and CDR2: LNHDA and SQIVND (reference sequence). V gave up 5 bases and J gave up 5 bases, with 15 bases separating them. This CDR3 region has 14 residues. Here the CDR3 DNA reads TGTGCCAGTAGTTTATCAGGGGCTGGTACTGAAGCTTTCTTT. Its protein is CASSLSGAGTEAFF. Supplemented by reference TRBV19 and TRBJ1-1, the full variable domain reads DGGITQSPKYLFRKEGQNVTLSCEQNLNHDAMYWYRQDPGQGLRLIYYSQIVNDFQKGDIAEGYSVSREKKESFPLTVTSAQKNPTAFYLCASSLSGAGTEAFFGQGTRLTVV.

This clone was detected only a few times. This sequence joins TRBV9 and TRBJ2-7, with D possibly matching TRBD2 (5 bases). CDR1 and CDR2 from the germline V gene are SGDLS and YYNGEE. The CDR3 runs to 16 residues. Trimming pared 4 bases from V and 2 bases from J, leaving 19 bases between. Here the CDR3 DNA reads TGTGCCAGCAGCCCCGTCAAGGGAGCCAGAACCTACGAGCAGTACTTC. Translating gives CASSPVKGARTYEQYF.

V usage is TRBV6-5 and J usage is TRBJ1-6, with D unclear. The CDR3 is made up of 16 amino acids. CDR1 is MNHEY, CDR2 SVGAGI, per germline. Between the trimmed V and J ends, which lost 0 bases and 7 bases, there was a span of 13 bases. This CDR3 reads CASSYSSTVTNSPLHF. CDR3 bases: TGTGCCAGCAGTTACTCGTCGACGGTTACCAATTCACCCCTCCACTTT.

V usage is TRBV28 and J usage is TRBJ2-6; tentatively, D is TRBD1 or TRBD2 (5 bases each). V was shortened by 6 bases and J by 2 bases, with 17 bases between the two germline ends. The CDR3 contains 17 residues. Germline CDR1 MDHEN, CDR2 SYDVKM. In nucleotides, the CDR3 is TGTGCCAGCAGACCGAAAACAAGGGGACCTGGGGCCAACGTCCTGACTTTC. The encoded protein is CASRPKTRGPGANVLTF.

This chain connects TRBV28 to TRBJ2-7; TRBD2 is a possible D gene (5 bases). The V gene lost 5 bases and the J gene lost 1 base, with 9 bases spanning the gap. The germline V gene encodes CDR1 MDHEN and CDR2 SYDVKM. The CDR3 covers 13 residues. The CDR3 loop is CASSAGESYEQYF. The CDR3 nucleotides are TGTGCCAGCAGTGCCGGGGAATCCTACGAGCAGTACTTC.

The rearrangement joins TRBV20-1 to TRBJ1-2; D call uncertain. The CDR3 loop spans 11 amino acids. Germline CDR1 is DFQATT and CDR2 is SNEGSKA (reference sequence). Trimming took off 4 bases at V and 8 bases at J, with 11 bases between the two ends. The chain's CDR3 is CSANGRHGYTF. CDR3 DNA sequence: TGCAGTGCTAACGGCAGGCACGGCTACACCTTC.

This clone was counted a few times. The chain uses TRBV18 and TRBJ2-2; 8 positions match TRBD1. J gave up 4 bases and V 4 bases, and 5 bases lay outside the gene matches. Germline CDR1 reads KGHSH; CDR2 reads LQKENI. The CDR3 covers 15 residues. The CDR3 loop is CASSRRGLGTGELFF. For the CDR3, the DNA is TGTGCCAGCTCACGCAGGGGGCTCGGCACCGGGGAGCTGTTTTTT.